These T cell receptor beta chains were read from a single sample in a study of T cell repertoires in cytomegalovirus infection. Their recognized antigens are unknown. TCRdb analysed the reads with MiXCR anew, one entry per CDR3 protein. The sample contains some 500,000 distinct CDR3 sequences, 40% of which appear only once. The specimen was cultured PBMCs, collected from culture after CMV antigen stimulation. These receptor sequences come from a human donor in good health (CMV status not recorded). Some clones in this sample may be carry-over from other donors' samples. Each CDR3 is given with its conserved first and last residue. The D gene is left open where the match is weak. The listing skips clone size in some rows; elsewhere it reads once, few, many or a size class.

d_gene: NA
v_gene: TRBV2
j_gene: TRBJ1-3
abundance: NA
CDR3aa: CASSNRYGGNTIYF
CDR3nt: TGTGCCAGCAGTAACCGATATGGCGGAAACACCATATATTTT

d_gene: NA
v_gene: TRBV2
j_gene: TRBJ2-6
abundance: NA
CDR3aa: CAGGLEVNVLTF
CDR3nt: TGTGCCGGAGGGTTGGAGGTCAACGTCCTGACTTTC

d_gene: TRBD1
v_gene: TRBV6-1
j_gene: TRBJ1-1
abundance: NA
CDR3aa: CATPGDKTGGEVATEAFF
CDR3nt: TGTGCCACCCCCGGGGACAAGACAGGGGGAGAGGTTGCCACTGAAGCTTTCTTT

d_gene: TRBD2
v_gene: TRBV12-3/TRBV12-4
j_gene: TRBJ2-1
abundance: NA
CDR3aa: CASSRSGGSENEQFF
CDR3nt: TGTGCCAGCAGTCGCTCCGGCGGGAGCGAAAATGAGCAGTTCTTC

d_gene: NA
v_gene: TRBV28
j_gene: TRBJ1-4
abundance: NA
CDR3aa: CASSATGRANEKLFF
CDR3nt: TGTGCCAGCAGTGCTACAGGGAGGGCTAATGAAAAACTGTTTTTT

d_gene: NA
v_gene: TRBV7-6
j_gene: TRBJ2-3
abundance: NA
CDR3aa: CASSPLWSTSTDTQYF
CDR3nt: TGTGCCAGCAGCCCCTTATGGAGCACTAGCACAGATACGCAGTATTTT

d_gene: TRBD2
v_gene: TRBV5-1
j_gene: TRBJ2-1
abundance: few
CDR3aa: CASSPRTSGRVYNEQFF
CDR3nt: TGCGCCAGCAGCCCACGGACTAGCGGGAGGGTCTACAATGAGCAGTTCTTC

d_gene: TRBD1
v_gene: TRBV5-1
j_gene: TRBJ2-7
abundance: NA
CDR3aa: CASSRGSQQSSYEQYF
CDR3nt: TGCGCCAGTAGCAGGGGGAGCCAACAAAGCTCCTACGAGCAGTACTTC

d_gene: TRBD1
v_gene: TRBV6-6
j_gene: TRBJ1-6
abundance: few
CDR3aa: CASRSPYRGSYNSPLHF
CDR3nt: TGTGCCAGCAGATCACCCTACAGGGGCTCCTATAATTCACCCCTCCACTTT

d_gene: TRBD1
v_gene: TRBV5-1
j_gene: TRBJ1-3
abundance: NA
CDR3aa: CASSSGTDSGNTIYF
CDR3nt: TGCGCCAGCAGCTCCGGGACAGACTCTGGAAACACCATATATTTT

d_gene: NA
v_gene: TRBV20-1
j_gene: TRBJ2-4
abundance: once
CDR3aa: CSASRRGRTEDKNIQYF
CDR3nt: TGCAGTGCTAGTAGGCGGGGGCGGACTGAAGACAAAAACATTCAGTACTTC

d_gene: TRBD2
v_gene: TRBV7-2
j_gene: TRBJ2-5
abundance: many
CDR3aa: CASSQGLAEETQYF
CDR3nt: TGTGCCAGCAGCCAAGGACTAGCGGAAGAGACCCAGTACTTC

d_gene: TRBD2
v_gene: TRBV7-8
j_gene: TRBJ2-3
abundance: NA
CDR3aa: CASSKGTSGGTDTQYF
CDR3nt: TGTGCCAGCAGCAAGGGGACTAGCGGGGGCACAGATACGCAGTATTTT

d_gene: NA
v_gene: TRBV7-2
j_gene: TRBJ1-2
abundance: few
CDR3aa: CASSYLVVNYGYTF
CDR3nt: TGTGCCAGCAGCTACTTGGTAGTTAACTATGGCTACACCTTC

d_gene: TRBD2
v_gene: TRBV6-1
j_gene: TRBJ2-1
abundance: NA
CDR3aa: CASRPGRESSNEQFF
CDR3nt: TGTGCCAGCAGGCCCGGGCGGGAGAGTTCCAATGAGCAGTTCTTC

d_gene: NA
v_gene: TRBV12-3/TRBV12-4
j_gene: TRBJ1-1
abundance: many
CDR3aa: CASSLGRVTEAFF
CDR3nt: TGTGCCAGCAGTTTGGGGCGTGTGACTGAAGCTTTCTTT

d_gene: TRBD1
v_gene: TRBV7-2
j_gene: TRBJ2-7
abundance: NA
CDR3aa: CASSLQGAGDEQYF
CDR3nt: TGTGCCAGCAGCTTACAGGGGGCAGGGGACGAGCAGTACTTC

d_gene: NA
v_gene: TRBV5-4
j_gene: TRBJ1-6
abundance: few
CDR3aa: CASSLSPIRGGNSPLHF
CDR3nt: TGTGCCAGCAGCTTGAGCCCGATTCGGGGGGGGAATTCACCCCTCCACTTT

d_gene: NA
v_gene: TRBV7-2
j_gene: TRBJ2-5
abundance: NA
CDR3aa: CASSLVSSGETQYF
CDR3nt: TGTGCCAGCAGCTTAGTGTCGTCCGGGGAGACCCAGTACTTC

d_gene: TRBD1
v_gene: TRBV6-1
j_gene: TRBJ2-7
abundance: NA
CDR3aa: CASKTGGLYEQYF
CDR3nt: TGTGCCAGCAAGACAGGGGGCCTTTACGAGCAGTACTTC

d_gene: TRBD1
v_gene: TRBV27
j_gene: TRBJ2-2
abundance: NA
CDR3aa: CASSLSRQGAGELFF
CDR3nt: TGTGCCAGCAGTTTAAGTCGGCAGGGGGCTGGGGAGCTGTTTTTT

d_gene: NA
v_gene: TRBV19
j_gene: TRBJ2-7
abundance: NA
CDR3aa: CASSIALAYEQYF
CDR3nt: TGTGCCAGTAGTATAGCTCTAGCCTACGAGCAGTACTTC

d_gene: NA
v_gene: TRBV19
j_gene: TRBJ2-1
abundance: few
CDR3aa: CASSKGGSYNEQFF
CDR3nt: TGTGCCAGTAGTAAGGGCGGCTCCTACAATGAGCAGTTCTTC

d_gene: NA
v_gene: TRBV20-1
j_gene: TRBJ1-1
abundance: NA
CDR3aa: CSAQQEPNTEAFF
CDR3nt: TGCAGTGCCCAACAGGAACCGAACACTGAAGCTTTCTTT

d_gene: NA
v_gene: TRBV12-3/TRBV12-4
j_gene: TRBJ1-5
abundance: few
CDR3aa: CASRPGTDDQPQHF
CDR3nt: TGTGCCAGCAGACCCGGGACCGATGATCAGCCCCAGCATTTT

d_gene: NA
v_gene: TRBV12-3/TRBV12-4
j_gene: TRBJ2-1
abundance: NA
CDR3aa: CASIAFGTDYNEQFF
CDR3nt: TGTGCCAGCATCGCCTTTGGTACAGATTACAATGAGCAGTTCTTC

d_gene: NA
v_gene: TRBV7-2
j_gene: TRBJ1-2
abundance: NA
CDR3aa: CASSLASGSYGYTF
CDR3nt: TGTGCCAGCAGCTTAGCATCTGGCTCCTATGGCTACACCTTC

d_gene: TRBD1
v_gene: TRBV6-8
j_gene: TRBJ2-7
abundance: NA
CDR3aa: CATSGQGDYEQYF
CDR3nt: TGTGCCACCTCGGGACAGGGAGACTACGAGCAGTACTTC

d_gene: TRBD2
v_gene: TRBV6-1
j_gene: TRBJ2-1
abundance: NA
CDR3aa: CASSFPSGRGNEQFF
CDR3nt: TGTGCCAGCAGTTTCCCTAGCGGGAGAGGGAATGAGCAGTTCTTC

d_gene: NA
v_gene: TRBV6-6
j_gene: TRBJ1-4
abundance: NA
CDR3aa: CASSYSTMNEKLFF
CDR3nt: TGTGCCAGCAGTTACTCGACGATGAATGAAAAACTGTTTTTT

d_gene: NA
v_gene: TRBV7-9
j_gene: TRBJ2-7
abundance: NA
CDR3aa: CASSPVGPYEQYF
CDR3nt: TGTGCCAGCAGCCCCGTAGGTCCCTACGAGCAGTACTTC

d_gene: TRBD1
v_gene: TRBV20-1
j_gene: TRBJ2-7
abundance: NA
CDR3aa: CSARVPGTGGEQYF
CDR3nt: TGCAGTGCTAGAGTTCCCGGGACAGGAGGGGAGCAGTACTTC

d_gene: TRBD1
v_gene: TRBV28
j_gene: TRBJ1-5
abundance: once
CDR3aa: CASSGQGLRGTNQPQHF
CDR3nt: TGTGCCAGCAGTGGACAGGGGCTCCGAGGGACGAATCAGCCCCAGCATTTT